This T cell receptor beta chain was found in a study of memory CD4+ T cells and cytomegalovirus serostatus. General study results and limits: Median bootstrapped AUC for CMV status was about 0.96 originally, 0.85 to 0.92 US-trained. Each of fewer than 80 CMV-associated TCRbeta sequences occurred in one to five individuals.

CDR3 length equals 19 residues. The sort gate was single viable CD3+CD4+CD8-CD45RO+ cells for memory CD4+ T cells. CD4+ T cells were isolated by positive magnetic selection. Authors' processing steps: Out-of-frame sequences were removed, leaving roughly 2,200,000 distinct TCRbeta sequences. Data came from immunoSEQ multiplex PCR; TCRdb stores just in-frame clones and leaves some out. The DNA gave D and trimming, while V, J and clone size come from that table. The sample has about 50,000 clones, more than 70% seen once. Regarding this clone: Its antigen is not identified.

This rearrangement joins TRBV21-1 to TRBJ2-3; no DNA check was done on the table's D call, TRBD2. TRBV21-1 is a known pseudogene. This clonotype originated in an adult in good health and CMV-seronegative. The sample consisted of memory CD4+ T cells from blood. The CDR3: CASSNEKGLAGISTDTQYF. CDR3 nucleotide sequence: TGTGCCAGCAGCAACGAAAAGGGGCTAGCGGGGATAAGCACAGATACGCAGTATTTT.